This T cell receptor beta chain came from a study of T cell responses to AZD1222 COVID-19 vaccine. Broader study findings: Two AZD1222 administrations were followed by greater Spike-specific TCR breadth and depth. Without day 14 samples, only post-peak T cell repertoires were studied.

Profiled with immunoSEQ multiplex PCR; TCRdb holds only in-frame clones, not every one. The sample includes around 150,000 clones, about 90% seen only once; the top ten take 7.5% to 9.5%. Comment on this clone: The antigen remains undetermined.

The V end lost 1 base, the J end lost 1 base, and 8 bases lay between the germline ends. From germline, CDR1 is SGHTS and CDR2 YDEGEE. The CDR3 spans 14 residues. Sequenced here: peripheral blood, sampled 28 days after the second dose of the MenACWY control vaccine. The V gene is TRBV5-8, the J gene TRBJ1-1; D gene unclear. This TCR derives from an adult who received the MenACWY meningococcal vaccine as a control. In DNA, the CDR3 is TGTGCCAGCAGCTTGTGGCGGGGGAACACTGAAGCTTTCTTT. Amino acids: CASSLWRGNTEAFF.